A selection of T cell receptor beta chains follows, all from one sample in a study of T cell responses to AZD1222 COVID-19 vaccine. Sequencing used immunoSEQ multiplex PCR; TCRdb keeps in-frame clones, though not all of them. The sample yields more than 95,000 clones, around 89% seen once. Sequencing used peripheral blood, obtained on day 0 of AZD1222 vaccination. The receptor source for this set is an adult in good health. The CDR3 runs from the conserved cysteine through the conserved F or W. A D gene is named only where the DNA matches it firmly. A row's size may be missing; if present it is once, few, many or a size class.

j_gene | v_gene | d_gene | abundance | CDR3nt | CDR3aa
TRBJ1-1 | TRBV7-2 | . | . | TGTGCCAGCAGCAAAGACGGGGATAAGGGAGCTTTCTTT | CASSKDGDKGAFF
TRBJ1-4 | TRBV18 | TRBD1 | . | TGTGCCAGCTCACGAACCGGGACAGATACTAATGAAAAACTGTTTTTT | CASSRTGTDTNEKLFF
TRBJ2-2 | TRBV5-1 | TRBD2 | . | TGCGCCAGCAGCTTGTATCCGGCGGGAGAATCCACCGGGGAGCTGTTTTTT | CASSLYPAGESTGELFF
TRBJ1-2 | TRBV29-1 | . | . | TGCAGCGTTGGTTCCCCAGGGGCTGGAGGCTACACCTTC | CSVGSPGAGGYTF
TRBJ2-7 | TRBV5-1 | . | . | TGCGCCAGCAGGGGGGGAAATGACGAGCAGTACTTC | CASRGGNDEQYF
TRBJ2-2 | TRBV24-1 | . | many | TGTGCCACCAGTGCCTGGACGGCCGGGGGGGAGCTGTTTTTT | CATSAWTAGGELFF
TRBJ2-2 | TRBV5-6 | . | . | TGTGCCAGCAGCTTGTCTCCCACCGGGGAGCTGTTTTTT | CASSLSPTGELFF
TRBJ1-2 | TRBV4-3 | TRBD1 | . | TGCGCCAGCAGCCCTGAGACAGGGATCTATGGCTACACCTTC | CASSPETGIYGYTF
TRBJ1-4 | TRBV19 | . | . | TGTGCCAGTAGCCCCCGGGGCTCGGCTAATGAAAAACTGTTTTTT | CASSPRGSANEKLFF
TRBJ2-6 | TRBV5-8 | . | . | TGTGCCAGCAGCGCACCTACAGGTCTCTCTGGGGCCAACGTCCTGACTTTC | CASSAPTGLSGANVLTF
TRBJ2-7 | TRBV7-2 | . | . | TGTGCCAGCAGCTTTTTGCGGTCCTCCTACGAGCAGTACTTC | CASSFLRSSYEQYF
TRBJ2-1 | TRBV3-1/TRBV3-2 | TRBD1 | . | TGTGCCAGCAACAAACAGGGGAATGAGCAGTTCTTC | CASNKQGNEQFF
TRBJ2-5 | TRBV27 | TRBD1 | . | TGTGCCAGCAGTCCACAGGGGGACCGGGTGCGACAGACCCAGTACTTC | CASSPQGDRVRQTQYF
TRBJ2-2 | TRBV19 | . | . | TGTGCCAGTAGCGAAACAGGGACCGCCGGGGAGCTGTTTTTT | CASSETGTAGELFF
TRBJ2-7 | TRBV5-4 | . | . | TGTGCCAGCAGCCTTTTTACCCCCCGCAGGAACGAGCAGTACTTC | CASSLFTPRRNEQYF
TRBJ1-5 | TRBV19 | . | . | TGTGCCAGTAGTATAAACAGGGCAGGGAATCAGCCCCAGCATTTT | CASSINRAGNQPQHF
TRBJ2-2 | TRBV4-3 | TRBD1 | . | TGCGCCAGCAGTCGGGACAGGGGGGATACCGGGGAGCTGTTTTTT | CASSRDRGDTGELFF
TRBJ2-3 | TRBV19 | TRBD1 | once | TGTGCCAGTACCCCACAGGGGCGGTTGGATACGCAGTATTTT | CASTPQGRLDTQYF
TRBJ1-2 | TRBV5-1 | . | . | TGCGCCAGCAGCTTGGGTACTGATCCCAACTATGGCTACACCTTC | CASSLGTDPNYGYTF
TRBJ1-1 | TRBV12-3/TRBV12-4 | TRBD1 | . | TGTGCCAGCAGTTATGATAGGGGGCAAGCTTTCTTT | CASSYDRGQAFF
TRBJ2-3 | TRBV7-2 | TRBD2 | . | TGTGCCAGCAGCTTAGCGGGGACTAGTATAGATACGCAGTATTTT | CASSLAGTSIDTQYF
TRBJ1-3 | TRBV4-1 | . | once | TGCGCCAGCAGCCAAATCCACAGCTCTGGAAACACCATATATTTT | CASSQIHSSGNTIYF